The clone carrying this T cell receptor (beta chain) appeared a few times. What it binds is not known. Investigators spread the genomic DNA of each subset evenly over several immunoSEQ plates. Per the authors' pipeline: Junction-only sequences produced by ImmunoSEQ had no quality scores, so filtering differed. Some clones are missing from TCRdb's copy, which holds only in-frame ones; the method was immunoSEQ multiplex PCR. D and trimming come from the DNA, and the V and J calls and clone size come from that table. The sample holds more than 2 million clones; roughly 96% are singletons and the top ten take under 0.15%. Subsets obtained from CD4+ cells comprised CD45RA+ naive and CD45RA-negative memory cells. There are 14 residues in the CDR3. Per germline, CDR1 SGHNT and CDR2 YYREEE (reference sequence). V was clipped by 0 bases and J by 3 bases, with 9 bases between them. The sample originates from a study of shared clonotypes between healthy human individuals. Study results and limitations: Only blood samples were collected, and tissue repertoires likely differ.

Sequences were obtained from naive CD4+ T cells sorted from blood. The sample's subset: CD45RA+ positively selected. The gene calls are TRBV5-4 and TRBJ2-5; weak D call: TRBD1 (6 bases). This clonotype was sampled from a man aged 18 to 29 in good health. CDR3 nucleotide sequence: TGTGCCAGCAGCTTGGGACAGGTCGAAGAGACCCAGTACTTC. Translating it yields CASSLGQVEETQYF. Looking up the rest from reference TRBV5-4 and TRBJ2-5 gives the full variable domain: ETGVTQSPTHLIKTRGQQVTLRCSSQSGHNTVSWYQQALGQGPQFIFQYYREEENGRGNFPPRFSGLQFPNYSSELNVNALELDDSALYLCASSLGQVEETQYFGPGTRLLVL.